This T cell receptor (beta chain) was identified in a study of CD8 T cells in Susac syndrome. TCR beta sequencing was performed on blood CD8+ and CD4+ T cells. FACS enriched CD8+ TEMRA cells, while bulk CD8+ and CD4+ were negatively isolated. With random hexamers, 0.5 to 1 ug RNA was reverse transcribed. The amplification used immunoSEQ multiplex PCR on TCR beta CDR3; it spanned 54 Vbeta and 13 Jbeta. In TCRdb, the immunoSEQ multiplex PCR reads were re-called with MiXCR into one record per CDR3 protein. Seen here are about 200,000 distinct CDR3 sequences, about 95% observed once, and the top ten hold around 0.076%. Study-level findings and limits: That the number of individuals in its TCR sequencing and HLA analysis was relatively small was acknowledged by the study.

Concerning this clonotype itself: What it recognizes is unknown.

Germline CDR1 is LGHNT and CDR2 is FRNRAP. The CDR3 totals 13 residues. The ends were cut back, 6 bases at V and 4 bases at J, with 9 bases in the middle. The genes are TRBV12-5 and TRBJ2-2, with D unclear. This clonotype was obtained from a human donor with multiple sclerosis. Sequencing input: CD4+ T cells from PBMCs. The CDR3 region has the DNA TGTGCTAGTGGGGCAGAGATCACCGGGGAGCTGTTTTTT. Its translation is CASGAEITGELFF.